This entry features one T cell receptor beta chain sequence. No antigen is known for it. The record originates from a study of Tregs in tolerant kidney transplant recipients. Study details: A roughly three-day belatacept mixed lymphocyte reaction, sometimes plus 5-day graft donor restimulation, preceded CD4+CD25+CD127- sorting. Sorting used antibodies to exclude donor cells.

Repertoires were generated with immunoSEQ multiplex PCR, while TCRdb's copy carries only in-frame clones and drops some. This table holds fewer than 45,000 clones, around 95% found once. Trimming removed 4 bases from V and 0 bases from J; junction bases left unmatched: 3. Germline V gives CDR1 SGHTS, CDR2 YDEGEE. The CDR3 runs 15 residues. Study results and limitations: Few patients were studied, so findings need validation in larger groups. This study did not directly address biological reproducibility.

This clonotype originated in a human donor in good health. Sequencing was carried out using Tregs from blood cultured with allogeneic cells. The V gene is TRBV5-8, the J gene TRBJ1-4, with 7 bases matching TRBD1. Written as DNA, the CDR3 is TGTGCCAGCAGCAGGGGACAGTCAACTAATGAAAAACTGTTTTTT. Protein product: CASSRGQSTNEKLFF. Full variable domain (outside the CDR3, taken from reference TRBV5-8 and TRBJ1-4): EAGVTQSPTHLIKTRGQQATLRCSPISGHTSVYWYQQALGLGLQFLLWYDEGEERNRGNFPPRFSGRQFPNYSSELNVNALELEDSALYLCASSRGQSTNEKLFFGSGTQLSVL.